This entry is about one T cell receptor (beta chain). These data are taken from a study of blood T cell repertoires in COVID-19. Turning to the study itself: Researchers got acute and convalescent COVID-19 samples from the United States, Italy and Spain. PBMCs, B-cell-depleted T cells, or T cells provided the cDNA or gDNA that made up the material.

Germline lookup yields CDR1 SNHLY and CDR2 FYNNEI. V gave up 8 bases and J gave up 1 base, with 11 bases separating them. The CDR3 totals 13 residues. In the original analysis: Estimates of nucleated cell counts were drawn from the amplification of reference gene primers. Only in-frame clones appear in the TCRdb table, and some are missing; sequencing was by immunoSEQ multiplex PCR. The V and J calls and clone size are taken from that table; D and trimming were inferred from the DNA. The sample includes some 190,000 clones, approximately 81% seen only once; the top ten take over 9.5%. Source material: peripheral blood. The chain is built from TRBV2 and TRBJ1-1, with D unclear. The clonotype originates from a woman older than 75 with active or convalescent COVID-19. The CDR3 nucleotides are TGTGCCAGCGGCGCGGGATCGAACACTGAAGCTTTCTTT. Its protein product is CASGAGSNTEAFF.